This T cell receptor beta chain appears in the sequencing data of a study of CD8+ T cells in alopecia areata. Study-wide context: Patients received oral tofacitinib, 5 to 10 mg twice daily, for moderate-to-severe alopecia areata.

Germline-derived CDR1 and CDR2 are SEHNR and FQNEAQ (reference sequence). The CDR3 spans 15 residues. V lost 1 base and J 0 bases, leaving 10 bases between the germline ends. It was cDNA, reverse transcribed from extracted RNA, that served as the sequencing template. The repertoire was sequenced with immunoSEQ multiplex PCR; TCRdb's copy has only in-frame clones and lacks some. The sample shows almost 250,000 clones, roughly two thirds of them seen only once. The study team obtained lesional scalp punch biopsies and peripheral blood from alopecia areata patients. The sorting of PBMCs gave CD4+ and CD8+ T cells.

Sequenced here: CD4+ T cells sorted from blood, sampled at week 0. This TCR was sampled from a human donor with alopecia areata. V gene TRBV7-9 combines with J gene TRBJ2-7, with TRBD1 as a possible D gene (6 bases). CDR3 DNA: TGTGCCAGCAGCTTAGAAGGGACAAACTCCTACGAGCAGTACTTC. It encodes CASSLEGTNSYEQYF.